The clone carrying this TCR beta chain has more than one count but fewer than ten. Antigen unknown. This sample was taken from a study of identical twins. Broader study findings: Analyses based on zero insertions could be partly confounded by invariant MAIT and iNKT cells. Memory repertoires showed no such pattern, whereas abundant cord blood beta clonotypes carried fewer insertions.

TCRdb called the 5' RACE reads again in MiXCR, with one record for every CDR3 protein. The sample records 250,000 or so distinct CDR3 sequences, approximately 8.6% being singletons. Germline-derived CDR1 and CDR2 are LGHDT and YNNKEL (reference sequence). The length of the CDR3 is 16 residues. Trimming pared 0 bases from V and 5 bases from J, leaving 17 bases between. These same records also appear under a second study, on yellow fever vaccine responses in identical twins.

The chain carries TRBV3-1 and TRBJ2-7; D remains unclear. This TCR was sampled from a woman in her late teens or twenties in good health. The sequencing sample was made of CD8+ T cells sorted from blood. CDR3 sequence (DNA): TGTGCCAGCAGCCAAGAGCGGTGGGGTAGGTTGAACGAGCAGTACTTC. This encodes CASSQERWGRLNEQYF.